Given below is one T cell receptor beta chain in context. Its binding antigen is unknown. The input lacks base qualities; no much larger clone sits a single base away. The germline V gene (reference sequence) gives CDR1 as SEHNR and CDR2 as FQNEAQ. After removal of 0 bases from V and 5 bases from J, the junction retains 6 bases not matched to a gene. The CDR3 has 16 amino acids, counting the end cysteine and phenylalanine. CDR3 DNA is the only sequence kept; it has 48 bases, read in frame from the first base. Receptor amplification or capture employed the immunoSEQ multiplex PCR assay. TCRdb carries this immuneACCESS record with in-frame sequences only. Its versions omit some clonotypes, under half of them owing to an unresolved V gene in the studies checked, with the rest unexplained. The sample table records about 100,000 clones; approximately 92% of these occur just once. The ten largest clones represent around 1.2% of the sample.

The sample belongs to a study of T cell changes during pregnancy in multiple sclerosis (dated by TCRdb to between 2018 and 2021). For context, the study as a whole: The study examined how the T cell repertoire changed over the course of pregnancy in women with multiple sclerosis.

The origin of this receptor is a female donor with multiple sclerosis, enrolled in a pregnancy study. This chain joins TRBV7-9 to TRBJ2-7; 11 middle bases align to TRBD1. The source material was peripheral blood, sampled in the second trimester of pregnancy. This receptor has the CDR3 CASSLAWTGGWDEQYF. The nucleotide sequence is TGTGCCAGCAGCTTAGCGTGGACAGGGGGCTGGGACGAGCAGTACTTC.